One and the same sample provided the 14 T cell receptor beta chains below, sequenced in a study of PD-L1 blockade in urothelial cancer. The sample's time point: peripheral blood 6 weeks after treatment start. Libraries were prepared by immunoSEQ multiplex PCR; TCRdb keeps only in-frame clonotypes and omits some of them. Counted here are 25,000 to 35,000 clones, roughly 83% occurring once; the ten biggest clones make up around 3.5%. This specimen was PBMCs, taken around atezolizumab (anti-PD-L1) treatment. The receptors stem from a man between 65 and 80 years old with urothelial cancer.

The chain employs TRBV28 and TRBJ1-5; TRBD1 aligns across 7 bases. CDR3 length: 15 amino acids. Per germline, CDR1 MDHEN and CDR2 SYDVKM. V dropped 8 bases and J dropped 2; count of bases not matched to a gene: 9. The CDR3 nucleotides are TGTGCCAGCTCATTTCACAGGGGTGGCAATCAGCCCCAGCATTTT. Amino acid sequence: CASSFHRGGNQPQHF.

The chain recombines TRBV7-2 with TRBJ2-3, with unresolved D. The CDR3 contains 14 residues. V shed 2 bases and J shed 4 bases, with 10 bases lying between them. The germline CDR1 and CDR2 sequences are SGHTA and FQGNSA. In DNA form, the CDR3 reads TGTGCCAGCAGCTTATCCAGTGGGCCAGATACGCAGTATTTT. Translated, it gives CASSLSSGPDTQYF.

This clone was detected a few times. The rearrangement uses TRBV5-1 and TRBJ2-7; 11 bases agree with TRBD2. Germline CDR1 reads SGHRS; CDR2 reads YFSETQ. The J segment lost 5 bases and the V segment lost 2 bases, leaving 6 bases of the junction unmatched. This CDR3 region has 15 residues. This CDR3 reads CASSFRGTSGDEQYF. As DNA, the CDR3 is TGCGCCAGCAGCTTTAGGGGGACTAGCGGAGACGAGCAGTACTTC.

The CDR3 sequence: CAWKRDLANEKLFF. CDR3 nucleotides: TGTGCCTGGAAGCGGGACCTGGCTAATGAAAAACTGTTTTTT. This chain uses TRBV30 with TRBJ1-4, with D possibly matching TRBD1 (5 bases). Trimming shortened V by 4 bases and J by 3 bases, and 12 bases separated the two germline ends. Per the germline V gene, CDR1 is GTSNPN and CDR2 is SVGIG (reference sequence). The length of the CDR3 is 14 residues.

J is TRBJ2-7 and V is TRBV15, with 9 bases that match TRBD1. The germline gives CDR1 LNHNV, CDR2 YYDKDF (reference sequence). The CDR3 runs 15 residues. V trimming: 2 bases; J trimming: 2 bases; junction bases outside the gene matches: 4. The CDR3 bases are TGTGCCACCAGCAGATCCCGACAGGGGGCCTACGAGCAGTACTTC. Residues: CATSRSRQGAYEQYF.

The CDR3 DNA is TGTGCCAGTAGTTATCGGACCGGGACAGCAGGCTACGAGCAGTACTTC. Its protein product is CASSYRTGTAGYEQYF. The chain employs TRBV19 and TRBJ2-7, with 7 bases fitting TRBD1. CDR3 length: 16 residues. CDR1 LNHDA and CDR2 SQIVND come from the germline V gene (reference sequence). With 5 bases clipped from V and 3 bases from J, the junction kept 13 bases outside the gene matches.

This rearrangement joins TRBV7-2 to TRBJ2-4; TRBD1 matches 8 bases. Germline loops: CDR1 SGHTA, CDR2 FQGNSA. CDR3 length: 15 residues. The ends lost 2 bases at V and 6 bases at J; junction bases unmatched: 6. The CDR3 region has the DNA TGTGCCAGCAGCTTAAGGACAGGGATGGGAAACATTCAGTACTTC. This codes for CASSLRTGMGNIQYF.

The J gene is TRBJ1-2, the V gene TRBV10-3; TRBD1 matches at 9 bases. This CDR3 has 14 residues. Germline V CDR1 and CDR2: ENHRY, SYGVKD. Trimming cost V 0 bases and J 7 bases; bases outside gene matches: 3. Here the CDR3 reads CAISESGQGTGYTF. The CDR3 DNA reads TGTGCCATCAGTGAGTCGGGACAGGGAACTGGCTACACCTTC.

CDR3 coding DNA: TGTGCCAGCAGCTTACGGGGAGGCACTGAAGCTTTCTTT. Translated, it gives CASSLRGGTEAFF. The rearrangement uses TRBV5-4 and TRBJ1-1; no clear D gene. CDR3 length: 13 residues. Germline CDR1 and CDR2: SGHNT and YYREEE (reference sequence). V lost 2 bases and J lost 4, with 9 bases in between.

This clone was counted between two and nine times. This sequence joins TRBV7-9 and TRBJ2-3; TRBD2 matches at 7 bases. CDR3 size: 17 residues. Germline lookup yields CDR1 SEHNR and CDR2 FQNEAQ (reference sequence). Germline trimming cut 4 bases from V and 0 bases from J; bases unmatched to any gene: 10. CDR3 amino acids: CASSSVGGRGSTDTQYF. The DNA of the CDR3 is TGTGCCAGCAGCTCGGTGGGAGGGCGCGGGAGCACAGATACGCAGTATTTT. The full variable domain, with the rest looked up from reference TRBV7-9 and TRBJ2-3, is DTGVSQNPRHKITKRGQNVTFRCDPISEHNRLYWYRQTLGQGPEFLTYFQNEAQLEKSRLLSDRFSAERPKGSFSTLEIQRTEQGDSAMYLCASSSVGGRGSTDTQYFGPGTRLTVL.

The rearrangement links TRBV5-1 to TRBJ1-1; D possibly corresponds to TRBD1 (5 bases). Trimming removed 0 bases from V and 2 bases from J, with 11 bases in between. Per the germline V gene, CDR1 is SGHRS and CDR2 is YFSETQ. The CDR3 spans 15 residues. CDR3 bases: TGCGCCAGCAGCTTGGGCGGGACTTTTAACACTGAAGCTTTCTTT. This translates into CASSLGGTFNTEAFF.

CDR3 sequence reads: CAWTGGGGFEQYF. The CDR3 DNA reads TGTGCCTGGACCGGCGGAGGCGGCTTCGAGCAGTACTTC. V is TRBV30 and J is TRBJ2-7; the D gene is possibly TRBD2 (5 bases). The CDR3 totals 13 residues. V shed 4 bases and J shed 6 bases, with 16 bases lying between them. Germline loops: CDR1 GTSNPN, CDR2 SVGIG (reference sequence).

The chain is built from TRBV6-6 and TRBJ1-2, with D perhaps TRBD1 (6 bases). This CDR3 is built from 14 residues. V lost 6 bases to trimming and J lost 4 bases, with 15 bases between them. Per the germline V gene, CDR1 is MNHNY and CDR2 is SVGAGI (reference sequence). As DNA, the CDR3 is TGTGCCAGCAGCTTAGGACAGCTAATCTATGGCTACACCTTC. Encoded protein: CASSLGQLIYGYTF.

J is TRBJ1-1 and V is TRBV30; D perhaps matches TRBD1 (6 bases). V dropped 1 base and J dropped 1 base, with 16 bases sitting between them. Germline V gives CDR1 GTSNPN, CDR2 SVGIG (reference sequence). There are 16 residues in the CDR3. The CDR3 DNA sequence: TGTGCCTGGAGTGGGCCGGGACGGGGGGCGAACACTGAAGCTTTCTTT. This translates into CAWSGPGRGANTEAFF.